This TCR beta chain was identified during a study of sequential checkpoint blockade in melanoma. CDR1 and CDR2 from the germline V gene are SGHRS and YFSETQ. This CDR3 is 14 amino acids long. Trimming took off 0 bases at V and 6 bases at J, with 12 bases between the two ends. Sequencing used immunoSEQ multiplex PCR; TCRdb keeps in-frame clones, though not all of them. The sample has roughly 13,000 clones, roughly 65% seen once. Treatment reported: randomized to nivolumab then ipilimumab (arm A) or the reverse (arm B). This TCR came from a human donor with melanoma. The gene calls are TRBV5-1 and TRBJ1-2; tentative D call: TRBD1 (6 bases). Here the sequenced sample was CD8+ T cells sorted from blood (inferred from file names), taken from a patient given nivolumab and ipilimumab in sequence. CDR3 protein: CASSLVAGENGYTF. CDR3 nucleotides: TGCGCCAGCAGCTTGGTTGCAGGGGAGAATGGCTACACCTTC.